This section outlines one T cell receptor beta chain sequence together with its context. In TCRdb, the RT-PCR reads were re-called with MiXCR into one record per CDR3 protein. This sample has hundreds of thousands of distinct CDR3 sequences, with approximately 15% found just once. This CDR3 has 13 amino acids. CDR1 and CDR2 from the germline V gene are DFQATT and SNEGSKA (reference sequence). Trimming left V 6 bases short and J 9 bases short, with 18 bases between. The sequence was collected from a female donor in good health, serving as a healthy control. Sequencing was performed on memory CD4+ T cells from blood. V gene TRBV20-1 combines with J gene TRBJ2-1; D remains unclear. Here the CDR3 DNA reads TGCAGTGCGACCGACAAGTCCCAGAGTGAGCAGTTCTTC. As protein: CSATDKSQSEQFF.